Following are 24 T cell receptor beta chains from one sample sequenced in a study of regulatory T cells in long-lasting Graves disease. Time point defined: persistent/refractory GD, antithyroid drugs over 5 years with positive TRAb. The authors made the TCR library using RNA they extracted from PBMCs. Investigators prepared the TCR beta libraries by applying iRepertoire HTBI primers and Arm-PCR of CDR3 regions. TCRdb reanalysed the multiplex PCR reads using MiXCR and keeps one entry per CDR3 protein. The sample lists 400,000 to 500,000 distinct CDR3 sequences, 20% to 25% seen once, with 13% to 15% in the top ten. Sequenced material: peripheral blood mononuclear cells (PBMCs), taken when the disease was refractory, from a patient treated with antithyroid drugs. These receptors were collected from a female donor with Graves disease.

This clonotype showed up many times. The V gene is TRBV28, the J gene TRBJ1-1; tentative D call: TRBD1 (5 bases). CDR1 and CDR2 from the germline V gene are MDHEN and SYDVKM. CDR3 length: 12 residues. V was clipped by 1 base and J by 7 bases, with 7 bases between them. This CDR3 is CASSLSGLEAFF. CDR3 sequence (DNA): TGTGCCAGCAGTTTATCAGGGCTTGAAGCTTTCTTT.

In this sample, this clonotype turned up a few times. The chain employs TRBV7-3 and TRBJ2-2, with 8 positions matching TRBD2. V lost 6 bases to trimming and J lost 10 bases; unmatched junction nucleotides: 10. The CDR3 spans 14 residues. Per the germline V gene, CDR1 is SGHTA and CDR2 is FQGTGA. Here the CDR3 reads CASSPTSGHKELFF. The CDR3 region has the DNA TGTGCCAGCAGTCCTACTAGCGGTCATAAGGAGCTGTTTTTT.

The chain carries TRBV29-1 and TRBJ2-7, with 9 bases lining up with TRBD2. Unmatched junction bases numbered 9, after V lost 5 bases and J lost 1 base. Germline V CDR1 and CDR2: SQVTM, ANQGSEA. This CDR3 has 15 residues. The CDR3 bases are TGCAGCGTTACCGGAACTAGCGGGCGTTCCTACGAGCAGTACTTC. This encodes CSVTGTSGRSYEQYF.

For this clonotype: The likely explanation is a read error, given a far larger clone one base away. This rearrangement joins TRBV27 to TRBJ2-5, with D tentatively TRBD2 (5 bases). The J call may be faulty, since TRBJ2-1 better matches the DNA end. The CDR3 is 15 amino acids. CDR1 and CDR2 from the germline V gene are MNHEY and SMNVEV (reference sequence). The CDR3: CASRGSENAKDEQFF. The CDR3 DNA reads TGTGCCAGCAGGGGTAGCGAGAATGCTAAGGATGAGCAGTTCTTC.

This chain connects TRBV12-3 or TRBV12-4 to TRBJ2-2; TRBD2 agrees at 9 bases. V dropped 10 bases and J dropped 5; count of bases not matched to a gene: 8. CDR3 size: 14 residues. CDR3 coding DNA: TGTGCCACCCGGCGGGGGGGTTTGACCGGGGAGCTGTTTTTT. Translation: CATRRGGLTGELFF.

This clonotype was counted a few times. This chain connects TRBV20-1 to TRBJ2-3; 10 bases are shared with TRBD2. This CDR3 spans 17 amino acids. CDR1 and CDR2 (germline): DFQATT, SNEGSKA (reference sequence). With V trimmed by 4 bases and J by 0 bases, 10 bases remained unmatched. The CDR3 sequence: CSAITSGTRLSTDTQYF. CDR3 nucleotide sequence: TGCAGTGCTATAACTAGCGGGACGAGACTTAGCACAGATACGCAGTATTTT.

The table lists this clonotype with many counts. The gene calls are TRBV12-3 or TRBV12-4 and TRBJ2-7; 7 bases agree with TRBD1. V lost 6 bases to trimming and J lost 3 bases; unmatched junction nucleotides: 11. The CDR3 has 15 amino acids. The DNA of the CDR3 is TGTGCCAGCAGCCAAGCGACAGGGAAGCTCTACGAGCAGTACTTC. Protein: CASSQATGKLYEQYF.

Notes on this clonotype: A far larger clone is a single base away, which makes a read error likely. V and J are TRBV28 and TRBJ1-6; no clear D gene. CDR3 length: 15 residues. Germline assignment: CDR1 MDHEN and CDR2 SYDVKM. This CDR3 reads CASSHAGRDADEASF. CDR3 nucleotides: TGTGCCAGCAGCCATGCTGGACGCGATGCCGATGAAGCTTCCTTT.

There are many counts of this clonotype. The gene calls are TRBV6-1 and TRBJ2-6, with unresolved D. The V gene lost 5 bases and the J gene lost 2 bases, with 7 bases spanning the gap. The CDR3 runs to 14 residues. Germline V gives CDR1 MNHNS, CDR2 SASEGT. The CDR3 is CASSQVPGANVLTF. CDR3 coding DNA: TGTGCCAGCAGTCAGGTCCCTGGGGCCAACGTCCTGACTTTC.

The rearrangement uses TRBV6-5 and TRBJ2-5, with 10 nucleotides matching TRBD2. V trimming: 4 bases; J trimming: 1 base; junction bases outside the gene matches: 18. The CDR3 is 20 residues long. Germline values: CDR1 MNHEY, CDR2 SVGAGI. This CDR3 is CASSLWVEASGSGSQETQYF. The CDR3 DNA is TGTGCCAGCAGTTTATGGGTTGAGGCTAGCGGGAGTGGGTCCCAAGAGACCCAGTACTTC.

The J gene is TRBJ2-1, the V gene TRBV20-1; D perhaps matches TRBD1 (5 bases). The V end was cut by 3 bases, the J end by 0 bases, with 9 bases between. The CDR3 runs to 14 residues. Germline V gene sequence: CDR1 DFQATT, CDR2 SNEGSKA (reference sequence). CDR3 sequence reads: CSASPQGSYNEQFF. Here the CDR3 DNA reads TGCAGTGCTAGTCCCCAGGGCTCCTACAATGAGCAGTTCTTC.

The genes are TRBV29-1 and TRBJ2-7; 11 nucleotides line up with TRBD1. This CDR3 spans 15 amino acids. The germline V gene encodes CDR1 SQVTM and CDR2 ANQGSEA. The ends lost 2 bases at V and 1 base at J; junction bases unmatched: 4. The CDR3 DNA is TGCAGCGTTGAAATAGGGACAGGGGGGTCCTACGAGCAGTACTTC. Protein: CSVEIGTGGSYEQYF.

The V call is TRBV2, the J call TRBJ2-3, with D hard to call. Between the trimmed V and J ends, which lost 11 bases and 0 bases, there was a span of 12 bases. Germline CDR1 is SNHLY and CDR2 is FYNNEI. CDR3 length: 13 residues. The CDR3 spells CAPDWDSTDTQYF. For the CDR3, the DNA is TGTGCCCCCGACTGGGATAGCACAGATACGCAGTATTTT.

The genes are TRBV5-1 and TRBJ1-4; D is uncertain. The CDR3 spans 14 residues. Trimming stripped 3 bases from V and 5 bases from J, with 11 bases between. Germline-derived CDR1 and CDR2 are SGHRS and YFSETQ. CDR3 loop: CASSSGSGNEKLFF. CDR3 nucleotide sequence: TGCGCCAGCAGCTCCGGGTCTGGAAATGAAAAACTGTTTTTT.

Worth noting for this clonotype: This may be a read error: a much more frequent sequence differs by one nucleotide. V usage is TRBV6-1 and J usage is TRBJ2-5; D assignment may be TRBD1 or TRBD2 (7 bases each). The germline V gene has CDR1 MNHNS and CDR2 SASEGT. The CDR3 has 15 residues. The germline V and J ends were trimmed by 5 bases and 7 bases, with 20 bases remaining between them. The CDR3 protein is CASSHRGLTGGTQYF. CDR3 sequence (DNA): TGTGCCAGCAGTCACAGGGGCCTAACGGGAGGGACCCAGTACTTC.

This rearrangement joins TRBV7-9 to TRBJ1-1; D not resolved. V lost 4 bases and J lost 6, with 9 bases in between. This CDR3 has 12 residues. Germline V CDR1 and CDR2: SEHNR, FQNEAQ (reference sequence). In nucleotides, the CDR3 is TGTGCCAGCAGCTCGGAACTTTCTGAAGCTTTCTTT. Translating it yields CASSSELSEAFF.

This CDR3 is CASSRGRAARDSPLHF. CDR3 DNA sequence: TGCGCCAGCAGCAGAGGACGGGCAGCCAGGGATTCACCCCTCCACTTT. V and J are TRBV5-1 and TRBJ1-6, with TRBD1 as a possible D gene (5 bases). Germline V CDR1 and CDR2: SGHRS, YFSETQ. This CDR3 is 16 amino acids long. The ends were cut back, 4 bases at V and 8 bases at J, with 19 bases in the middle.

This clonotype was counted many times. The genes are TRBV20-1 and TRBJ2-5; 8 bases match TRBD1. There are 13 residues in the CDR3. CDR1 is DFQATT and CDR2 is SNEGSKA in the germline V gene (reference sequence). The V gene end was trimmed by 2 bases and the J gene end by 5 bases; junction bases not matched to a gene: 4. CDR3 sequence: CSARPDRGETQYF. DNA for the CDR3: TGCAGTGCTAGACCTGACAGGGGTGAGACCCAGTACTTC.

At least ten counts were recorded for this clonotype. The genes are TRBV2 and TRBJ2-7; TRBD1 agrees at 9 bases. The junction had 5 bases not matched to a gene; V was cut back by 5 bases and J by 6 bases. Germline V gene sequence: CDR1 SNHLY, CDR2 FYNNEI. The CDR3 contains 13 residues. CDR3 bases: TGTGCCAGCAGTCCCGGGACAGGGATCGAGCAGTACTTC. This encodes CASSPGTGIEQYF.

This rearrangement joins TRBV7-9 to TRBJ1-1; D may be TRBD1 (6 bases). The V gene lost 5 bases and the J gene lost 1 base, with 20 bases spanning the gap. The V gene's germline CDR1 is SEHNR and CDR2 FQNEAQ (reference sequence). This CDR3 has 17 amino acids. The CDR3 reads CASSDPGWGQENTEAFF. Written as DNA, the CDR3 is TGTGCCAGCAGCGACCCTGGGTGGGGGCAGGAGAACACTGAAGCTTTCTTT.

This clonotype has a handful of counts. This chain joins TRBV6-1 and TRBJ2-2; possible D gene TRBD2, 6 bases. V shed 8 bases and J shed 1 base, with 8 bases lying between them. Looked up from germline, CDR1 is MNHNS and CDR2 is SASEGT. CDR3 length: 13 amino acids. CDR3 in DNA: TGTGCCAGCGGGGACTTGAACACCGGGGAGCTGTTTTTT. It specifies CASGDLNTGELFF.

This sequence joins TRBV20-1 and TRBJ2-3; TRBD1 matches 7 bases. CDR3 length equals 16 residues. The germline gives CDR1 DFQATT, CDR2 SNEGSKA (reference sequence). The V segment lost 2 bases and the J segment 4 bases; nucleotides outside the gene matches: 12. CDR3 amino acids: CSARRGQGVLSDTQYF. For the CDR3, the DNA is TGCAGTGCTAGAAGGGGGCAGGGTGTACTCTCAGATACGCAGTATTTT.

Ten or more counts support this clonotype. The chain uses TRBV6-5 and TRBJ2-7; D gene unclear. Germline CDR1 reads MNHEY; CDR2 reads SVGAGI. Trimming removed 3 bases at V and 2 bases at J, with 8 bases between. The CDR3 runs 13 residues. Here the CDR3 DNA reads TGTGCCAGCAGTTATGGGGTGGCCTACGAGCAGTACTTC. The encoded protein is CASSYGVAYEQYF.

The CDR3 region has the DNA TGTGCCAGCAGCCTCAGCGGGAGGGATAACAATGAGCAGTTCTTC. It specifies CASSLSGRDNNEQFF. The chain uses TRBV7-3 and TRBJ2-1, with 10 bases matching TRBD2. Looked up from germline, CDR1 is SGHTA and CDR2 is FQGTGA. Trimming cost V 5 bases and J 5 bases; bases outside gene matches: 6. CDR3 length equals 15 residues.